The 10 T cell receptor beta chains below were found in one sample sequenced in a study of CD8 T cells in Susac syndrome. Random hexamers were used to reverse transcribe the RNA input (0.5 to 1 ug). One entry per CDR3 protein results from TCRdb running MiXCR on the immunoSEQ multiplex PCR reads. The sample consists of more than 200,000 distinct CDR3 sequences, about 95% of them appearing once. The sequenced material came from CD4+ T cells from PBMCs. All receptors derive from a human donor with Susac syndrome.

This chain connects TRBV20-1 to TRBJ1-2, with D perhaps TRBD1 (6 bases). The CDR3 sequence is 15 residues long. Germline-derived CDR1 and CDR2 are DFQATT and SNEGSKA (reference sequence). V was clipped by 4 bases and J by 7 bases, with 22 bases between them. The DNA of the CDR3 is TGCAGTGCTATCCTTAACGGAGGGGGTTTATCTGGCTACACCTTC. This sequence encodes CSAILNGGGLSGYTF.

This rearrangement joins TRBV14 to TRBJ2-6; D is uncertain. The CDR3 is made up of 18 amino acids. Germline V CDR1 and CDR2: SGHDN, FVKESK. Trimming shortened V by 3 bases and J by 1 base, and 16 bases separated the two germline ends. CDR3 region: CASSQLSPFSSGANVLTF. DNA for the CDR3: TGTGCCAGCAGCCAGCTCTCCCCCTTCTCTTCTGGGGCCAACGTCCTGACTTTC.

The CDR3 nucleotides are TGCAGTGCTGGACCGGGACTAGCGGGTTTTGGCTCCTACAATGAGCAGTTCTTC. Amino acid sequence: CSAGPGLAGFGSYNEQFF. V gene TRBV20-1 combines with J gene TRBJ2-1, with TRBD2 matching over 12 bases. The germline V gene has CDR1 DFQATT and CDR2 SNEGSKA (reference sequence). The CDR3 runs to 18 residues. Germline trimming cut 5 bases from V and 0 bases from J; bases unmatched to any gene: 11.

The chain combines TRBV7-9 with TRBJ1-1; possibly TRBD1 for D (5 bases). This CDR3 has 16 amino acids. Germline CDR1 is SEHNR and CDR2 is FQNEAQ (reference sequence). Trimming pared 5 bases from V and 5 bases from J, leaving 21 bases between. For the CDR3, the DNA is TGTGCCAGCAGCCCAACTCTACAGGCTCTGGGGACTGAAGCTTTCTTT. It encodes CASSPTLQALGTEAFF.

The chain employs TRBV19 and TRBJ2-1; 14 bases line up with TRBD2. J was trimmed by 8 bases and V by 4 bases; bases with no gene match: 1. The CDR3 covers 14 residues. Germline CDR1 reads LNHDA; CDR2 reads SQIVND (reference sequence). In DNA form, the CDR3 reads TGTGCCAGTAGTAAGGGACTAGCGGGGGATGAGCAGTTCTTC. Amino acid sequence: CASSKGLAGDEQFF.

The sample holds a few counts of this clonotype. This chain links TRBV2 with TRBJ1-5; a weak D match, TRBD1 (5 bases). The CDR3 consists of 14 residues. Trimming pared 4 bases from V and 0 bases from J, leaving 7 bases between. Germline V gene sequence: CDR1 SNHLY, CDR2 FYNNEI. The CDR3 reads CASSVGGSNQPQHF. The CDR3, as DNA: TGTGCCAGCAGTGTCGGGGGTAGCAATCAGCCCCAGCATTTT.

The chain uses TRBV5-5 and TRBJ2-5; tentatively, D is TRBD1 (5 bases). Germline lookup yields CDR1 SGHKS and CDR2 YYEKEE (reference sequence). V was clipped by 2 bases and J by 1 base, with 9 bases between them. This CDR3 contains 14 residues. The CDR3 reads CASSFQGFQETQYF. CDR3 in DNA: TGTGCCAGCAGCTTTCAGGGTTTCCAAGAGACCCAGTACTTC.

The rearrangement uses TRBV19 and TRBJ1-5; D gene unclear. The germline CDR1 and CDR2 sequences are LNHDA and SQIVND (reference sequence). Deletions cut 3 bases from V and 0 bases from J, with 6 bases between. The CDR3 consists of 14 residues. The CDR3 spells CASSIPDSNQPQHF. CDR3 DNA: TGTGCCAGTAGTATTCCAGATAGCAATCAGCCCCAGCATTTT.

The chain carries TRBV30 and TRBJ1-2, with D uncertain. Germline loops: CDR1 GTSNPN, CDR2 SVGIG (reference sequence). The ends were cut back, 0 bases at V and 9 bases at J, with 11 bases in the middle. The CDR3 spans 12 residues. CDR3 protein: CAWSVGGRSYTF. The CDR3 coding sequence is TGTGCCTGGAGTGTGGGAGGCAGGAGCTACACCTTC.

The chain combines TRBV3-1 with TRBJ2-1; D is unclear. This CDR3 has 15 residues. Trimming stripped 1 base from V and 3 bases from J, with 10 bases between. CDR1 LGHDT and CDR2 YNNKEL come from the germline V gene (reference sequence). Here the CDR3 reads CASSQVGGVYNEQFF. In DNA form, the CDR3 reads TGTGCCAGCAGCCAAGTAGGCGGAGTCTACAATGAGCAGTTCTTC.